These 22 T cell receptor beta chains originate from one sample sequenced in a study of response to subunit inactivated influenza vaccine. Via MiXCR, TCRdb re-called the RT-PCR reads, giving one row per CDR3 protein. The top ten hold 9% to 12% of the sample, which has 250,000 to 350,000 distinct CDR3 sequences, over 20% seen once. The sequenced sample was PBMCs from blood, obtained about 20 months after vaccination. These receptors were obtained from a man between 50 and 75 years old who received an inactivated influenza vaccine.

This clonotype has only a few counts. The chain has TRBV5-5 and TRBJ1-5; no firm D call. The germline V gene encodes CDR1 SGHKS and CDR2 YYEKEE (reference sequence). V was shortened by 1 base and J by 8 bases, with 10 bases between the two germline ends. The CDR3 totals 13 residues. The CDR3 is CASSLLVLEPQHF. The CDR3 coding sequence is TGTGCCAGCAGCTTGCTGGTTTTGGAGCCCCAGCATTTT. Using reference TRBV5-5 and TRBJ1-5 for the parts outside the CDR3, the full variable domain is DAGVTQSPTHLIKTRGQQVTLRCSPISGHKSVSWYQQVLGQGPQFIFQYYEKEERGRGNFPDRFSARQFPNYSSELNVNALLLGDSALYLCASSLLVLEPQHFGDGTRLSIL.

This chain connects TRBV2 to TRBJ2-2; D remains ambiguous. V was pared by 6 bases and J by 6 bases, with 11 bases between. The germline CDR1 and CDR2 sequences are SNHLY and FYNNEI. The CDR3 spans 13 residues. CDR3: CASRETASGELFF. Here the CDR3 DNA reads TGTGCCAGCAGGGAAACGGCTTCCGGGGAGCTGTTTTTT.

The V gene is TRBV11-1, the J gene TRBJ2-7; 9 bases line up with TRBD2. V trimming: 0 bases; J trimming: 6 bases; junction bases outside the gene matches: 18. In germline, CDR1 is SGHAT, CDR2 FQDESV (reference sequence). The CDR3 has 19 residues. CDR3 DNA sequence: TGTGCCAGCAGCTTAGCTCTCGCGATCGCGGGAGGGCCGTCTAGCGAGCAGTACTTC. Translation: CASSLALAIAGGPSSEQYF.

The V gene is TRBV4-3, the J gene TRBJ2-1, with 8 bases identical to TRBD2. V was clipped by 3 bases and J by 8 bases; unmatched bases: 12. CDR1 and CDR2 (germline): LGHNA, YSLEER. CDR3 length: 16 residues. The CDR3 nucleotides are TGCGCCAGCAGCCAGATTACTAGCGGCAAAAGCCATGAGCAGTTCTTC. The encoded protein is CASSQITSGKSHEQFF.

V is TRBV6-1 and J is TRBJ2-1, with D possibly TRBD2 on 5 matching bases. The CDR3 spans 13 residues. The germline V gene has CDR1 MNHNS and CDR2 SASEGT. The V and J ends lost 7 bases and 3 bases respectively, with 10 bases between them. CDR3 sequence: CASKAVNYNEQFF. The DNA for the CDR3 is TGTGCCAGCAAAGCGGTTAACTACAATGAGCAGTTCTTC.

This clonotype occurred once. The gene calls are TRBV7-2 and TRBJ2-1; TRBD2 aligns across 9 bases. The trim removed 3 bases at V and 2 bases at J, leaving 23 bases unmatched. This CDR3 spans 22 amino acids. The germline CDR1 and CDR2 sequences are SGHTA and FQGNSA. The CDR3 loop is CASSFSVGWGTSRYPTYNEQFF. As DNA, the CDR3 is TGTGCCAGCAGCTTTTCTGTCGGTTGGGGGACTAGCCGATACCCCACCTACAATGAGCAGTTCTTC. Using reference TRBV7-2 and TRBJ2-1 for the parts outside the CDR3, the full variable domain is GAGVSQSPSNKVTEKGKDVELRCDPISGHTALYWYRQSLGQGLEFLIYFQGNSAPDKSGLPSDRFSAERTGGSVSTLTIQRTQQEDSAVYLCASSFSVGWGTSRYPTYNEQFFGPGTRLTVL.

This clonotype was detected only a few times. The rearrangement links TRBV25-1 to TRBJ2-2, with 7 bases fitting TRBD2. The ends lost 1 base at V and 0 bases at J; junction bases unmatched: 5. Germline V gene data show CDR1 as MGHDK and CDR2 as SYGVNS. CDR3 length: 17 amino acids. Here the CDR3 DNA reads TGTGCCAGCAGTGAATTCGGGGGGATGTCGAACACCGGGGAGCTGTTTTTT. Protein: CASSEFGGMSNTGELFF.

V and J are TRBV29-1 and TRBJ2-7; 7 nucleotides agree with TRBD2. The V gene's germline CDR1 is SQVTM and CDR2 ANQGSEA. V shed 5 bases and J 3 bases; nucleotides not matched to a gene: 1. The CDR3 length is 11 residues. The CDR3 DNA reads TGCAGCGTTCGGGAGGACTACGAGCAGTACTTC. Translating it yields CSVREDYEQYF.

This clonotype has more than one count but fewer than ten. The chain uses TRBV5-5 and TRBJ1-5, with D unresolved. V lost 0 bases and J 4 bases, leaving 8 bases between the germline ends. CDR1 and CDR2 (germline): SGHKS, YYEKEE (reference sequence). This CDR3 comprises 14 residues. CDR3 nucleotide sequence: TGTGCCAGCAGCTTGGCCGAGAGGAATCAGCCCCAGCATTTT. It encodes CASSLAERNQPQHF.

This clonotype has just a few counts. This chain uses TRBV5-1 with TRBJ1-5; D remains unclear. This CDR3 is 13 amino acids long. CDR1 is SGHRS and CDR2 is YFSETQ in the germline V gene. Trimming pared 3 bases from V and 4 bases from J, leaving 8 bases between. The DNA for the CDR3 is TGCGCCAGCAGCTCGGACGGGAATCAGCCCCAGCATTTT. The encoded protein is CASSSDGNQPQHF. The variable domain in full, completed from reference TRBV5-1 and TRBJ1-5, reads KAGVTQTPRYLIKTRGQQVTLSCSPISGHRSVSWYQQTPGQGLQFLFEYFSETQRNKGNFPGRFSGRQFSNSRSEMNVSTLELGDSALYLCASSSDGNQPQHFGDGTRLSIL.

The chain uses TRBV11-2 and TRBJ1-5, with TRBD1 as a possible D gene (6 bases). This CDR3 is built from 15 residues. V lost 2 bases to trimming and J lost 0 bases, with 8 bases between them. CDR1 and CDR2 (germline): SGHAT, FQNNGV. Written as DNA, the CDR3 is TGTGCCAGCAGCTTAACGACAGGTAGCAATCAGCCCCAGCATTTT. It codes for CASSLTTGSNQPQHF.

The genes are TRBV10-3 and TRBJ2-5; D unresolved. Germline lookup yields CDR1 ENHRY and CDR2 SYGVKD. The CDR3 covers 15 residues. V was pared by 2 bases and J by 1 base, with 11 bases between. The CDR3: CAISENRPVQETQYF. CDR3 DNA: TGTGCCATCAGTGAGAACCGGCCGGTCCAAGAGACCCAGTACTTC.

This clonotype was seen a few times. The chain recombines TRBV7-8 with TRBJ2-1, with a possible D match to TRBD2 (6 bases). CDR3 length: 16 amino acids. Germline CDR1 reads SGHVS; CDR2 reads FQNEAQ. The V end lost 2 bases, the J end lost 8 bases, and 19 bases lay between the germline ends. This CDR3 reads CASSLTPWREAHEQFF. CDR3 nucleotide sequence: TGTGCCAGCAGCTTAACCCCCTGGAGGGAAGCCCATGAGCAGTTCTTC. The full variable domain, completed using reference TRBV7-8 and TRBJ2-1, is GAGVSQSPRYKVAKRGQDVALRCDPISGHVSLFWYQQALGQGPEFLTYFQNEAQLDKSGLPSDRFFAERPEGSVSTLKIQRTQQEDSAVYLCASSLTPWREAHEQFFGPGTRLTVL.

This clonotype came up a few times. The CDR3 protein is CSARDHRGWYTGELFF. CDR3 nucleotides: TGCAGTGCTAGAGATCACAGGGGGTGGTACACCGGGGAGCTGTTTTTT. This chain uses TRBV20-1 with TRBJ2-2; 8 bases line up with TRBD1. CDR3 length equals 16 residues. Germline V gene data show CDR1 as DFQATT and CDR2 as SNEGSKA (reference sequence). V gave up 0 bases and J gave up 3 bases; unmatched junction bases: 6.

The chain couples TRBV18 to TRBJ2-4; 9 nucleotides match TRBD2. Germline CDR1 reads KGHSH; CDR2 reads LQKENI. V was clipped by 0 bases and J by 1 base; unmatched bases: 7. This CDR3 has 18 amino acids. In DNA, the CDR3 is TGTGCCAGCTCACCACCTCGGACTAGCGTATCGGCCAAAAACATTCAGTACTTC. This translates into CASSPPRTSVSAKNIQYF.

This clonotype has only a few counts. The chain links TRBV7-9 to TRBJ1-2; D might be TRBD1 (5 bases). V dropped 5 bases and J dropped 8 bases, with 18 bases sitting between them. Germline CDR1 and CDR2: SEHNR and FQNEAQ (reference sequence). The CDR3 totals 14 residues. The CDR3 DNA follows: TGTGCCAGCAGCGCACCGGGGCCTCGGAGGGGCTACACCTTC. This codes for CASSAPGPRRGYTF.

This clonotype came up a few times. This chain links TRBV5-4 with TRBJ2-5, with a weak D call TRBD2 (5 bases). Trimming stripped 0 bases from V and 5 bases from J, with 17 bases between. Germline lookup yields CDR1 SGHNT and CDR2 YYREEE (reference sequence). The CDR3 length is 16 residues. The DNA of the CDR3 is TGTGCCAGCAGCTTGGGGACTCCGGGATTGGGGGAGACCCAGTACTTC. This gives the protein CASSLGTPGLGETQYF. Based on the CDR3 plus reference TRBV5-4 and TRBJ2-5, the full variable domain is ETGVTQSPTHLIKTRGQQVTLRCSSQSGHNTVSWYQQALGQGPQFIFQYYREEENGRGNFPPRFSGLQFPNYSSELNVNALELDDSALYLCASSLGTPGLGETQYFGPGTRLLVL.

The genes are TRBV27 and TRBJ2-5, with D tentatively TRBD1 (5 bases). CDR3 size: 14 residues. The V end was cut by 5 bases, the J end by 4 bases, with 14 bases between. Germline lookup yields CDR1 MNHEY and CDR2 SMNVEV (reference sequence). CDR3 in amino acids: CASSRGQARETQYF. The DNA for the CDR3 is TGTGCCAGCAGTAGGGGCCAGGCCAGAGAGACCCAGTACTTC.

The chain combines TRBV4-3 with TRBJ2-1, with D perhaps TRBD2 (5 bases). Trimming stripped 0 bases from V and 1 base from J, with 7 bases between. The CDR3 consists of 15 residues. Germline CDR1 is LGHNA and CDR2 is YSLEER. The CDR3 DNA reads TGCGCCAGCAGCCAAGACGGGGTTTCCTACAATGAGCAGTTCTTC. It translates to CASSQDGVSYNEQFF.

The table lists this clonotype with a few counts. The V and J genes are TRBV7-6 and TRBJ2-2; possible D gene TRBD2, 5 bases. The CDR3 runs to 15 residues. From germline, CDR1 is SGHVS and CDR2 FNYEAQ. Trimming shortened V by 0 bases and J by 6 bases, and 11 bases separated the two germline ends. The CDR3 sequence is CASSLATMFAGELFF. CDR3 in DNA: TGTGCCAGCAGCTTAGCGACTATGTTCGCCGGGGAGCTGTTTTTT.

This clonotype was seen ten or more times. The chain uses TRBV21-1 and TRBJ1-5. TRBV21-1 is reported as a pseudogene. The CDR3 totals 13 residues. The CDR3 here is CATGASSNQPQHF. The CDR3 coding sequence is TGTGCCACAGGGGCCTCGAGCAATCAGCCCCAGCATTTT.

The V and J genes are TRBV11-2 and TRBJ2-1; D remains unclear. V lost 4 bases and J lost 6, with 10 bases in between. Per germline, CDR1 SGHAT and CDR2 FQNNGV. The CDR3 is 13 amino acids. CDR3 loop: CASSSPRFNEQFF. DNA for the CDR3: TGTGCCAGCAGCTCCCCCCGGTTCAATGAGCAGTTCTTC.